These 5 T cell receptor beta chains were all obtained from the same sample, sequenced in a study of cytotoxic CD8 clonotypes in ibrutinib-treated CLL. Profiled with immunoSEQ multiplex PCR; TCRdb holds only in-frame clones, not every one. The sample yields around 200,000 clones, nearly 80% seen once. The material sequenced was PBMCs, taken after 12 months of ibrutinib treatment. The receptors derive from a human donor with chronic lymphocytic leukemia.

The genes are TRBV5-1 and TRBJ1-3; D not certain. Trimming removed 2 bases at V and 4 bases at J, with 10 bases between. Germline V gene lookup returns CDR1 SGHRS and CDR2 YFSETQ. The CDR3 has 14 residues. CDR3 protein: CASSFEGVGNTIYF. The CDR3 DNA sequence: TGCGCCAGCAGCTTCGAGGGAGTAGGAAACACCATATATTTT.

The chain is built from TRBV5-1 and TRBJ2-3; 7 bases line up with TRBD2. CDR3 length: 17 residues. J lost 2 bases, V lost 0 bases, and 9 bases had no gene match. Germline CDR1 reads SGHRS; CDR2 reads YFSETQ. The CDR3 nucleotides are TGCGCCAGCAGCTTGGGTAAGGGCGGGGGACCCACAGATACGCAGTATTTT. This codes for CASSLGKGGGPTDTQYF.

The CDR3 reads CASSLSFQGGTEAFF. The CDR3 nucleotides read TGTGCCAGCAGCTTAAGTTTCCAGGGAGGTACTGAAGCTTTCTTT. This chain links TRBV11-3 with TRBJ1-1; D may be TRBD1 (5 bases). Between the trimmed V and J ends, which lost 2 bases and 5 bases, there was a span of 15 bases. The germline V gene encodes CDR1 SGHNT and CDR2 YENEEA. The CDR3 spans 15 residues.

A remark on this clone: At one end, the junction sequence differs from germline, possibly due to a read error. This chain uses TRBV6-6 with TRBJ2-7, with TRBD2 as a possible D gene (5 bases). Per germline, CDR1 MNHNY and CDR2 SVGAGI (reference sequence). The CDR3 covers 12 residues. The CDR3 DNA reads TGTGCCAGCAGTTACTCGGCGGACTTTATGGACTTC. It is translated as CASSYSADFMDF.

The rearrangement uses TRBV19 and TRBJ1-2; perhaps TRBD1 as D (6 bases). V lost 7 bases to trimming and J lost 2 bases, with 14 bases between them. The germline V gene encodes CDR1 LNHDA and CDR2 SQIVND (reference sequence). This CDR3 comprises 14 residues. Here the CDR3 reads CASIQWGANYGYTF. In DNA, the CDR3 is TGTGCCAGTATCCAATGGGGGGCAAACTATGGCTACACCTTC.